The clone carrying this T cell receptor beta chain appeared many times. What it binds is not known. Researchers prepared the TCRbeta library using unique molecular identifiers, the study reports. MiXCR, applied by TCRdb to the PCR reads, yields one record per CDR3 protein. This table has over 90,000 distinct CDR3 sequences, 7% to 8% appearing once. The sample is drawn from a study of T-cell reconstitution after alpha-beta-depleted transplantation in children. Whole-study results and caveats: Reportedly, alpha-beta T cells present about two months post-transplant originated from several hundred expanded clones of graft origin. T-cell counts and diversity at one year following transplant were attributed mainly to newly produced T cells. There were some patients whose high TCRbeta diversity at day 60 came from surviving recipient T cells and thymic progenitors.

The length of the CDR3 is 15 residues. Trimming removed 6 bases at V and 2 bases at J, with 14 bases between. Material: PBMCs, obtained before TCRalphabeta/CD19-depleted stem cell transplant. This TCR was recovered from a boy between 2 and 10 years old with acute lymphoblastic leukemia, due to receive a stem cell transplant. The chain carries TRBV12-3 or TRBV12-4 and TRBJ1-3, with D possibly TRBD1 on 5 matching bases. CDR3 loop: CASSSAGQTGNTIYF. The CDR3 DNA is TGTGCCAGCAGCTCGGCGGGGCAAACTGGAAACACCATATATTTT.